The entry that follows covers one T cell receptor beta chain sequence. Its binding antigen is unknown. No clone much larger than this one lies a single base away; base qualities are absent. The time point label on this specimen signifies: cells obtained before transplantation from donor or recipient. CD3+CD4+ and CD3+CD8+ populations were FACS-sorted from unstimulated pre-transplant donor and recipient cells taken from spleen or lymph nodes. Receptor amplification or capture employed the immunoSEQ multiplex PCR assay. For most patients, genomic DNA was isolated with the Qiagen DNeasy Blood and Tissue Kit and sent frozen to Adaptive Biotechnologies for TCR sequencing. For most patients, genomic DNA was subjected to high-throughput TCR-beta CDR3 sequencing by Adaptive Biotechnologies. The paper's data handling went like this. Adaptive's ImmunoSEQ software supplied the TCR sequencing data for 15 to 20 patients, while MiXCR and VDJtools were used to process a few other patients. To correct CD4 versus CD8 sorting errors, sequences present in both subsets at a frequency ratio below 5:1 were removed. CDR3 nucleotide sequences shared by donor and recipient were removed because the origin of these sequences could not be assigned. To count as alloreactive, a clone needed at least 2-fold expansion over unstimulated cells and a minimum CFSE-low frequency of 0.002% (template counts) or 0.001% (read counts). Clones were considered mappable if detected in sequenced pre-transplant spleen, lymph node, or MLR CFSE-low populations of the donor or recipient. The cumulative frequency of alloreactive clones was calculated as a percentage of all sequences, weighted by copy number. In its TCRdb copy, this immuneACCESS table keeps in-frame sequences only and misses some clones. Where compared with another copy, unresolved V genes explain less than half of these, and the others have no known cause. V, J and clone size are taken as reported in that table, and D and trimming were inferred from the DNA itself. The sample profile shows just under 50,000 clones; about four fifths of them were found once. The top ten constitute 0.46% of the sample.

V is reduced by 1 base and J by 0 bases, leaving a spacing of 5 bases between them. The CDR3 covers 14 residues, taking in both the cysteine and the phenylalanine. Left in the record is the CDR3 DNA by itself, 42 bases read in frame from the first base. CDR1 SGHNT and CDR2 YYREEE were looked up in the germline V gene (reference sequence). This sample was taken from a study of graft-versus-host responses after intestinal transplantation (dated by TCRdb to the early 2020s). Turning to the overall study: Recipients received multivisceral, liver-intestinal, or isolated intestinal transplants. A peak of at least 4% donor T cells among recipient peripheral blood mononuclear cells was the definition used for donor T cell macrochimerism. Every recipient was given anti-thymocyte globulin induction, followed by roughly 3 years of maintenance tacrolimus and steroids. Instead of going to the commercial service, samples from a few later patients were sequenced in-house on an Illumina MiSeq and processed with MiXCR. To identify alloreactive clones, pre-transplant mixed lymphocyte reaction products were sequenced and then compared with unstimulated pre-transplant donor and recipient T cells. Bulk TCR-beta CDR3 sequencing was used to track graft-versus-host and host-versus-graft alloreactive T cell clones in the graft, circulation and bone marrow after intestinal transplantation. Of the 20 to 25 intestinal transplant recipients enrolled in the cohort, one of whom was a retransplant, a few patients without pretransplant specimens were excluded. Overall study outcomes, separate from this receptor: The relatively low number and heterogeneity of intestinal transplant patients limited the conclusions. High GvH to HvG T cell clonal ratios were observed in the allografts of patients with donor T cell macrochimerism. Peak levels of circulating GvH clones were associated with declines in HvG clones early after transplant. GvH clones were detected in recipient bone marrow, and some of these GvH clones were observed earlier in ileal mucosa or blood, consistent with an intestinal mucosal origin.

The sequence derives from a human donor who was the organ donor for an intestinal transplant. The sample in question was unstimulated CD4+ T cells sorted from spleen or lymph node cells, obtained before transplant. This chain is built from TRBV5-4 and TRBJ2-1; no D gene call is confident. CDR3 protein: CASSLTYSYNEQFF. The sequence in DNA is TGTGCCAGCAGCTTGACATACTCCTACAATGAGCAGTTCTTC. The full variable domain, completed from the reference TRBV5-4 and TRBJ2-1 proteins outside the CDR3, reads ETGVTQSPTHLIKTRGQQVTLRCSSQSGHNTVSWYQQALGQGPQFIFQYYREEENGRGNFPPRFSGLQFPNYSSELNVNALELDDSALYLCASSLTYSYNEQFFGPGTRLTVL.